Presented here are 14 T cell receptor beta chains from one specimen sequenced in a study of shared clonotypes between healthy human individuals. Assay: immunoSEQ multiplex PCR; the TCRdb copy retains only in-frame clones and omits some. The data show some 650,000 clones, with approximately 97% seen just once and less than 0.065% held by the top ten. The sample comprised naive CD4+ T cells sorted from blood. Sample subset: CD45RA+ positively selected. Source of these receptors: a woman between 25 and 40 years old in good health.

The chain employs TRBV11-2 and TRBJ2-2; possibly TRBD1 for D (5 bases). V shed 3 bases and J shed 4 bases, with 12 bases lying between them. CDR1 is SGHAT and CDR2 is FQNNGV in the germline V gene. The CDR3 totals 15 residues. The DNA for the CDR3 is TGTGCCAGCAGCTTTAACTTCCAGGGCACCGGGGAGCTGTTTTTT. Encoded protein: CASSFNFQGTGELFF. The variable domain in full, completed from reference TRBV11-2 and TRBJ2-2, reads EAGVAQSPRYKIIEKRQSVAFWCNPISGHATLYWYQQILGQGPKLLIQFQNNGVVDDSQLPKDRFSAERLKGVDSTLKIQPAKLEDSAVYLCASSFNFQGTGELFFGEGSRLTVL.

V usage is TRBV5-1 and J usage is TRBJ2-7, with 9 bases matching TRBD1. The CDR3 has 15 residues. Germline V lookup: CDR1 SGHRS, CDR2 YFSETQ. V lost 3 bases and J lost 2; bases outside the gene matches: 6. The CDR3 sequence is CASSSVGQGPYEQYF. The DNA for the CDR3 is TGCGCCAGCAGCTCAGTGGGACAGGGTCCCTACGAGCAGTACTTC.

This sequence joins TRBV10-3 and TRBJ1-5; D may be TRBD1 (6 bases). The CDR3 is 15 amino acids. Trimming stripped 3 bases from V and 6 bases from J, with 15 bases between. Germline lookup yields CDR1 ENHRY and CDR2 SYGVKD. DNA for the CDR3: TGTGCCATCAGTGAACAGGGAACGACGGGTCAGCCCCAGCATTTT. Its protein product is CAISEQGTTGQPQHF.

This clone was detected only once. The chain has TRBV19 and TRBJ1-5; D uncertain. With 6 bases removed from V and 6 bases from J, the gap between germline ends came to 18 bases. Germline CDR1 and CDR2: LNHDA and SQIVND (reference sequence). CDR3 length: 15 amino acids. This CDR3 reads CASRTQETASQPQHF. The CDR3, as DNA: TGTGCCAGTAGGACCCAGGAGACGGCTTCTCAGCCCCAGCATTTT.

This rearrangement joins TRBV19 to TRBJ1-2; 10 bases are shared with TRBD1. The CDR3 extends over 15 amino acids. V gave up 4 bases and J gave up 2 bases; unmatched junction bases: 4. CDR1 LNHDA and CDR2 SQIVND come from the germline V gene (reference sequence). The CDR3 reads CASSTSTGGNYGYTF. The CDR3 bases are TGTGCCAGTAGTACATCGACAGGGGGCAACTATGGCTACACCTTC. The full variable domain, rest sourced from reference TRBV19 and TRBJ1-2, is DGGITQSPKYLFRKEGQNVTLSCEQNLNHDAMYWYRQDPGQGLRLIYYSQIVNDFQKGDIAEGYSVSREKKESFPLTVTSAQKNPTAFYLCASSTSTGGNYGYTFGSGTRLTVV.

The chain carries TRBV6-1 and TRBJ2-5; maybe TRBD2 (5 bases). Germline CDR1 reads MNHNS; CDR2 reads SASEGT. The ends were cut back, 1 base at V and 4 bases at J, with 7 bases in the middle. The CDR3 is made up of 13 amino acids. CDR3 amino acids: CASSEVLVETQYF. The DNA for the CDR3 is TGTGCCAGCAGTGAAGTACTAGTAGAGACCCAGTACTTC.

V gene TRBV7-9 combines with J gene TRBJ2-3; 9 bases are a match to TRBD2. Germline V CDR1 and CDR2: SEHNR, FQNEAQ (reference sequence). V gave up 1 base and J gave up 7 bases; unmatched junction bases: 3. The CDR3 loop spans 14 amino acids. The CDR3 region is CASSLEAGGYTQYF. The CDR3 nucleotides read TGTGCCAGCAGCTTAGAGGCGGGAGGGTATACGCAGTATTTT.

The chain links TRBV25-1 to TRBJ2-3; TRBD1 aligns across 7 bases. The germline V gene has CDR1 MGHDK and CDR2 SYGVNS. The ends lost 5 bases at V and 1 base at J; junction bases unmatched: 15. The CDR3 spans 18 residues. In DNA, the CDR3 is TGTGCCAGCAGTAAATCCCCGACAGGGATTGCTGGCACAGATACGCAGTATTTT. It specifies CASSKSPTGIAGTDTQYF.

This sequence joins TRBV11-2 and TRBJ2-3; a weak D match, TRBD1 (7 bases). V lost 5 bases and J lost 3, with 15 bases in between. CDR1 and CDR2 (germline): SGHAT, FQNNGV. This CDR3 contains 15 residues. The CDR3 loop is CASSQGGLVTDTQYF. The CDR3 DNA follows: TGTGCCAGCAGCCAGGGGGGATTAGTAACAGATACGCAGTATTTT.

This chain connects TRBV30 to TRBJ2-7; 9 bases fit TRBD1. Germline CDR1 is GTSNPN and CDR2 is SVGIG (reference sequence). The CDR3 contains 16 residues. V was clipped by 2 bases and J by 5 bases; unmatched bases: 13. The CDR3 nucleotides are TGTGCCTGGAGTTTCACACCCGGGACAGGGAGGAACGAGCAGTACTTC. Its translation: CAWSFTPGTGRNEQYF. Filled out from reference TRBV30 and TRBJ2-7, the complete variable domain reads SQTIHQWPATLVQPVGSPLSLECTVEGTSNPNLYWYRQAAGRGLQLLFYSVGIGQISSEVPQNLSASRPQDRQFILSSKKLLLSDSGFYLCAWSFTPGTGRNEQYFGPGTRLTVT.

The chain has TRBV5-1 and TRBJ2-3, with D perhaps matching TRBD2 (5 bases). Trimming took off 2 bases at V and 6 bases at J, with 13 bases between the two ends. Germline V gene lookup returns CDR1 SGHRS and CDR2 YFSETQ. This CDR3 region has 14 residues. CDR3 coding DNA: TGCGCCAGCAGCTTCCAAGGGAGTCCCGATACGCAGTATTTT. Amino acid sequence: CASSFQGSPDTQYF.

The chain couples TRBV11-2 to TRBJ2-7; 7 bases line up with TRBD2. Trimming took 2 bases from V and 4 from J; bases not matched to a gene: 14. The CDR3 is made up of 17 amino acids. Per the germline V gene, CDR1 is SGHAT and CDR2 is FQNNGV. The CDR3 bases are TGTGCCAGCAGCTTACTTATGTTAGGGCGGGAGACTTACGAGCAGTACTTC. It is translated as CASSLLMLGRETYEQYF.

The chain links TRBV19 to TRBJ2-3; D is perhaps TRBD2 (6 bases). The CDR3 runs to 15 residues. Germline values: CDR1 LNHDA, CDR2 SQIVND (reference sequence). The V gene lost 1 base and the J gene lost 6 bases, with 14 bases spanning the gap. The CDR3 region is CASSIGGLFSDTQYF. CDR3 in DNA: TGTGCCAGTAGTATAGGGGGACTTTTTTCGGATACGCAGTATTTT.

This chain joins TRBV6-1 and TRBJ2-7; the D gene is possibly TRBD1 (6 bases). This CDR3 has 15 residues. Trimming stripped 7 bases from V and 2 bases from J, with 18 bases between. Germline V gene sequence: CDR1 MNHNS, CDR2 SASEGT. In DNA, the CDR3 is TGTGCCAGCATGGGGGCGAACAGACTCACCTACGAGCAGTACTTC. Translation: CASMGANRLTYEQYF.